The next 28 T cell receptor beta chains were all read from a single sample in a study of blood T cell repertoires in COVID-19. Sequencing used immunoSEQ multiplex PCR; TCRdb keeps in-frame clones, though not all of them. This table has 250,000 to 300,000 clones, about 81% appearing once. Material: PBMCs or T cells enriched from blood (not recorded which). The receptors originated from a young man with acute COVID-19.

This clone has just one count. The genes are TRBV4-1 and TRBJ2-1; 8 bases match TRBD1. The CDR3 spans 15 residues. V shed 1 base and J 6 bases; nucleotides not matched to a gene: 5. Per the germline V gene, CDR1 is MGHRA and CDR2 is YSYEKL. The CDR3 DNA reads TGCGCCAGCAGCCAAGGTCAGGGGGCGCTCAATGAGCAGTTCTTC. The encoded protein is CASSQGQGALNEQFF.

This clone occurred many times. The chain employs TRBV21-1 and TRBJ2-2; the table's D gene call, TRBD1, was not cross checked with the DNA. TRBV21-1 is a pseudogene segment. The CDR3 has 14 amino acids. The CDR3 sequence is CASSKTGNTGELFF. In DNA form, the CDR3 reads TGTGCCAGCAGCAAGACAGGGAACACCGGGGAGCTGTTTTTT.

J is TRBJ2-1 and V is TRBV19; the D gene is possibly TRBD1 (5 bases). Germline V gives CDR1 LNHDA, CDR2 SQIVND (reference sequence). The V end was cut by 6 bases, the J end by 0 bases, with 12 bases between. The CDR3 spans 15 residues. CDR3 in DNA: TGTGCCAGTAGCGGACCAGGGCTCTCCTACAATGAGCAGTTCTTC. It yields the protein CASSGPGLSYNEQFF.

The chain joins TRBV27 to TRBJ2-7; 10 bases agree with TRBD1. CDR1 and CDR2 from the germline V gene are MNHEY and SMNVEV (reference sequence). After removal of 5 bases from V and 5 bases from J, the junction contained 6 bases not matched to a gene. CDR3 length equals 14 residues. CDR3 sequence reads: CASSPGQGIHEQYV. The CDR3, as DNA: TGTGCCAGCAGTCCGGGACAGGGGATCCACGAGCAGTACGTC.

As to this clone: The sample carries other DNA sequences with the same CDR3. The CDR3 loop is CASSLGRNTEAFF. In nucleotides, the CDR3 is TGTGCCAGCAGCTTAGGGAGGAACACTGAAGCTTTCTTT. The J gene is TRBJ1-1, the V gene TRBV11-2; D not resolved. The V gene lost 1 base and the J gene lost 1 base, with 4 bases spanning the gap. Per germline, CDR1 SGHAT and CDR2 FQNNGV. This CDR3 is 13 amino acids long.

J is TRBJ1-1 and V is TRBV18; D gene ambiguous. V was pared by 3 bases and J by 6 bases, with 11 bases between. CDR1 KGHSH and CDR2 LQKENI come from the germline V gene. The CDR3 extends over 13 amino acids. The CDR3 loop reads CASSPSLPPEAFF. The CDR3 bases are TGTGCCAGCTCACCTTCCCTACCCCCTGAAGCTTTCTTT.

The rearrangement uses TRBV29-1 and TRBJ2-6, with TRBD1 matching over 12 bases. CDR3 length: 16 amino acids. V lost 7 bases to trimming and J lost 3 bases; unmatched junction nucleotides: 7. Per the germline V gene, CDR1 is SQVTM and CDR2 is ANQGSEA. CDR3 bases: TGCAGCGGAGGGACAGGGGGCGCGAATGGGGCCAACGTCCTGACTTTC. Translation gives CSGGTGGANGANVLTF.

CDR3 in amino acids: CASSLRLQETQYF. In DNA, the CDR3 is TGTGCCAGCAGCTTACGGTTGCAAGAGACCCAGTACTTC. This chain joins TRBV5-6 and TRBJ2-5; D gene ambiguous. CDR3 length: 13 residues. Deletions cut 2 bases from V and 2 bases from J, with 7 bases between. Germline V CDR1 and CDR2: SGHDT, YYEEEE.

V gene TRBV7-8 combines with J gene TRBJ1-3; 7 nucleotides line up with TRBD1. Germline lookup yields CDR1 SGHVS and CDR2 FQNEAQ. Unmatched junction bases numbered 10, after V lost 5 bases and J lost 3 bases. The CDR3 is 16 residues long. The CDR3 here is CASSPGTAAGGNTIYF. The CDR3 DNA follows: TGTGCCAGCAGCCCAGGGACAGCGGCCGGTGGAAACACCATATATTTT. The whole variable domain, remainder taken from reference TRBV7-8 and TRBJ1-3, is GAGVSQSPRYKVAKRGQDVALRCDPISGHVSLFWYQQALGQGPEFLTYFQNEAQLDKSGLPSDRFFAERPEGSVSTLKIQRTQQEDSAVYLCASSPGTAAGGNTIYFGEGSWLTVV.

The genes are TRBV6-5 and TRBJ1-5; TRBD1 matches 7 bases. From germline, CDR1 is MNHEY and CDR2 SVGAGI. The CDR3 contains 14 residues. Losses at the gene ends were 6 bases for V and 5 bases for J; bases not matched to a gene: 7. This CDR3 reads CASRGRQGHQPQHF. The CDR3 bases are TGTGCCAGCAGGGGAAGACAGGGCCATCAGCCCCAGCATTTT.

The rearrangement links TRBV2 to TRBJ1-3; D unclear. V lost 1 base and J 0 bases, leaving 4 bases between the germline ends. This CDR3 is 14 amino acids long. From germline, CDR1 is SNHLY and CDR2 FYNNEI. CDR3 sequence reads: CASSEESSGNTIYF. The DNA for the CDR3 is TGTGCCAGCAGTGAAGAGAGCTCTGGAAACACCATATATTTT.

Here the CDR3 reads CAWSVQRMMGASNEKLFF. In DNA form, the CDR3 reads TGTGCCTGGAGTGTACAACGTATGATGGGGGCATCTAATGAAAAACTGTTTTTT. This chain links TRBV30 with TRBJ1-4; D is possibly TRBD1 (6 bases). Germline loops: CDR1 GTSNPN, CDR2 SVGIG (reference sequence). Trimming took 0 bases from V and 3 from J, leaving 20 bases between them. The CDR3 has 18 residues.

V and J are TRBV6-1 and TRBJ1-2; 10 bases line up with TRBD1. The CDR3 runs 15 residues. The V gene end was trimmed by 2 bases and the J gene end by 2 bases; junction bases not matched to a gene: 2. CDR1 is MNHNS, CDR2 SASEGT, per germline. CDR3 DNA: TGTGCCAGCAGTGAACGGACAGGGGGAAACTATGGCTACACCTTC. Translation: CASSERTGGNYGYTF.

The chain uses TRBV6-5 and TRBJ1-1; 10 bases agree with TRBD1. Germline CDR1 is MNHEY and CDR2 is SVGAGI. The junction had 3 bases not matched to a gene; V was cut back by 0 bases and J by 5 bases. The CDR3 consists of 15 residues. CDR3 region: CASSYSPGQGTEAFF. The CDR3, as DNA: TGTGCCAGCAGTTACTCACCGGGACAGGGGACTGAAGCTTTCTTT.

This rearrangement joins TRBV11-2 to TRBJ2-2, with D possibly TRBD2 on 5 matching bases. Trimming stripped 8 bases from V and 8 bases from J, with 12 bases between. This CDR3 region has 12 residues. Germline V gene data show CDR1 as SGHAT and CDR2 as FQNNGV. CDR3 residues: CASLSGVGELFF. CDR3 nucleotide sequence: TGTGCCAGCTTATCCGGGGTGGGGGAGCTGTTTTTT.

The rearrangement uses TRBV10-3 and TRBJ1-1; tentatively, D is TRBD1 (5 bases). The CDR3 has 13 amino acids. Germline CDR1 reads ENHRY; CDR2 reads SYGVKD. The V gene lost 3 bases and the J gene lost 5 bases, with 10 bases spanning the gap. As DNA, the CDR3 is TGTGCCATCAGTGACAGGGTTGAGACTGAAGCTTTCTTT. Translation gives CAISDRVETEAFF.

The chain couples TRBV5-1 to TRBJ2-5, with TRBD2 matching 15 bases. The CDR3 has 16 residues. The germline CDR1 and CDR2 sequences are SGHRS and YFSETQ. With V trimmed by 4 bases and J by 4 bases, 5 bases remained unmatched. The CDR3 is CASSQGLAGGGETQYF. The CDR3 DNA is TGCGCCAGCAGCCAGGGACTAGCGGGGGGTGGAGAGACCCAGTACTTC.

This chain links TRBV7-2 with TRBJ1-4; D may be TRBD1 (5 bases). This CDR3 region has 15 residues. The germline gives CDR1 SGHTA, CDR2 FQGNSA. The V end was cut by 6 bases, the J end by 14 bases, with 25 bases between. CDR3 bases: TGTGCCAGCAGTTCCTCCGCCGGGACCGGGGAGGTCCTGTTTTTT. Translated: CASSSSAGTGEVLFF.

V is TRBV27 and J is TRBJ1-3; perhaps TRBD1 as D (5 bases). The CDR3 extends over 16 amino acids. Trimming left V 0 bases short and J 2 bases short, with 11 bases between. The germline V gene has CDR1 MNHEY and CDR2 SMNVEV (reference sequence). Here the CDR3 reads CASSLSPGGTGNTIYF. The CDR3 nucleotides are TGTGCCAGCAGTTTATCTCCGGGGGGAACTGGAAACACCATATATTTT.

The chain joins TRBV5-1 to TRBJ2-1, with D possibly being TRBD1 (6 bases). Germline V CDR1 and CDR2: SGHRS, YFSETQ. V lost 0 bases and J lost 3, with 13 bases in between. The CDR3 spans 16 residues. CDR3 DNA: TGCGCCAGCAGCTTGGGCTCGCTAGGGGGCTACAATGAGCAGTTCTTC. The encoded protein is CASSLGSLGGYNEQFF.

V usage is TRBV18 and J usage is TRBJ2-2, with 7 positions matching TRBD1. CDR3 size: 14 residues. V was clipped by 8 bases and J by 0 bases; unmatched bases: 3. Germline V lookup: CDR1 KGHSH, CDR2 LQKENI. The CDR3: CASRDRSNTGELFF. The CDR3 DNA reads as TGTGCCAGCCGGGACAGATCGAACACCGGGGAGCTGTTTTTT.

This chain uses TRBV28 with TRBJ2-6; no definite D call. Germline values: CDR1 MDHEN, CDR2 SYDVKM. CDR3 length: 16 residues. Trimming took off 5 bases at V and 4 bases at J, with 15 bases between the two ends. CDR3 amino acids: CASSLPLGSGANVLTF. The CDR3 DNA is TGTGCCAGCAGTCTGCCCCTCGGGTCAGGGGCCAACGTCCTGACTTTC.

V usage is TRBV5-5 and J usage is TRBJ1-5; TRBD1 agrees at 7 bases. Per germline, CDR1 SGHKS and CDR2 YYEKEE (reference sequence). The CDR3 is 15 amino acids. V gave up 1 base and J gave up 4 bases; unmatched junction bases: 5. CDR3 region: CASSLRTGVNQPQHF. In nucleotides, the CDR3 is TGTGCCAGCAGCTTGCGAACAGGGGTGAATCAGCCCCAGCATTTT.

The genes are TRBV11-3 and TRBJ1-2; possible D gene TRBD1, 5 bases. Trimming took off 3 bases at V and 3 bases at J, with 11 bases between the two ends. The CDR3 is made up of 14 amino acids. From germline, CDR1 is SGHNT and CDR2 YENEEA. The CDR3 DNA sequence: TGTGCCAGCAGCTTCTCAGGGTTCGACTATGGCTACACCTTC. Translating it yields CASSFSGFDYGYTF.

The rearrangement uses TRBV6-5 and TRBJ1-2; tentatively, D is TRBD1 (6 bases). The V end lost 1 base, the J end lost 7 bases, and 16 bases lay between the germline ends. CDR3 length: 15 residues. CDR1 and CDR2 (germline): MNHEY, SVGAGI. The CDR3 DNA reads as TGTGCCAGCAGTTACTGGACCCGGGACACCGCTGGCTACACCTTC. Translated, it gives CASSYWTRDTAGYTF.

This clone was observed a single time. The CDR3 DNA is TGTGCCAGCAGCTTAGATCGGAACAGGGGAGAGACCCAGTACTTC. It specifies CASSLDRNRGETQYF. The genes are TRBV11-2 and TRBJ2-5; the match to TRBD1 covers 7 bases. The CDR3 runs to 15 residues. V trimming: 0 bases; J trimming: 4 bases; junction bases outside the gene matches: 5. CDR1 and CDR2 from the germline V gene are SGHAT and FQNNGV.

The J gene is TRBJ1-1, the V gene TRBV29-1, with D uncertain. Looked up from germline, CDR1 is SQVTM and CDR2 is ANQGSEA. Trimming left V 6 bases short and J 7 bases short, with 18 bases between. The CDR3 spans 13 residues. CDR3 protein: CSVLRRGVDEAFF. The CDR3 nucleotides read TGCAGCGTCCTACGACGGGGTGTGGATGAAGCTTTCTTT.

This sequence joins TRBV11-2 and TRBJ1-1; no definite D call. CDR3 length: 14 amino acids. Germline V CDR1 and CDR2: SGHAT, FQNNGV. The V end was cut by 1 base, the J end by 3 bases, with 9 bases between. Written as DNA, the CDR3 is TGTGCCAGCAGCTTAGGCCCCGGGGACACTGAAGCTTTCTTT. Residues: CASSLGPGDTEAFF. Using reference TRBV11-2 and TRBJ1-1 for the parts outside the CDR3, the full variable domain is EAGVAQSPRYKIIEKRQSVAFWCNPISGHATLYWYQQILGQGPKLLIQFQNNGVVDDSQLPKDRFSAERLKGVDSTLKIQPAKLEDSAVYLCASSLGPGDTEAFFGQGTRLTVV.